This T cell receptor beta chain is drawn from a study of blood T cell repertoires in COVID-19. As for the study in general: T cells, B-cell-depleted T cells, or PBMCs supplied cDNA or gDNA.

Source study methods: Using reference gene primer amplification, nucleated cell counts were estimated. Generated by immunoSEQ multiplex PCR, the TCRdb table keeps only in-frame clones and is missing some. V and J calls and clone size are copied from that table; D and trimming were computed from the DNA. The sample holds some 240,000 clones; approximately 79% are singletons and the top ten take roughly 4%. Trimming cost V 4 bases and J 6 bases; bases outside gene matches: 4. Germline CDR1 and CDR2: KGHSY and FQNENV. This CDR3 is 13 amino acids long. This chain uses TRBV16 with TRBJ2-7, with 9 bases that match TRBD1. The clonotype comes from a man aged 30 to 39 with acute COVID-19. Specimen: PBMCs or T cells enriched from blood (not recorded which). The CDR3 region is CASSRDRVAEQYV. For the CDR3, the DNA is TGTGCCAGCAGCCGGGACAGGGTAGCCGAGCAGTACGTC.